This paragraph reports one T cell receptor beta chain. The target antigen is unknown. Sequencing used immunoSEQ multiplex PCR; TCRdb keeps in-frame clones, though not all of them. The data hold roughly 81,000 clones, with 80% to 90% observed a single time. Trimming took 3 bases from V and 3 from J; bases not matched to a gene: 11. Germline V gene sequence: CDR1 SGHRS, CDR2 YFSETQ. There are 16 residues in the CDR3. The sample comes from a study of T cell responses to AZD1222 COVID-19 vaccine. Study results and caveats: The donors showed a predominance of white British ancestry and of females, with possible underestimation of clonal diversity. Researchers took repertoire samples only after the peak T cell response had come.

The source is an adult in good health. The J gene is TRBJ1-1, the V gene TRBV5-1; 7 positions agree with TRBD1. Material: peripheral blood, obtained on day 0 of AZD1222 vaccination. In DNA form, the CDR3 reads TGCGCCAGCAGCTCCCGCGAACTGACAGGGTACACTGAAGCTTTCTTT. This codes for CASSSRELTGYTEAFF.